This entry concerns a single T cell receptor (beta chain). Its binding antigen is unknown. No per-base quality is available; no much larger clone lies one base away. The record originates from a study of cytomegalovirus exposure and HLA in healthy donors (dated by TCRdb to 2016 to 2017). With respect to the entire study: An earlier analysis of several hundred of the donors reported approximately 300 Gb of sequence data and 100 million to 140 million unique TCR beta sequences from about 179 million T cells. The T cell repertoires of roughly 660 subjects were profiled by immunosequencing and related to cytomegalovirus serostatus. The study aimed to test whether cataloging public T cell receptors could reveal signatures of past pathogen exposure. All discovery cohort repertoires had been generated on a single sequencing platform. The number of donors typed differed by locus, with roughly 629-640 for A, B, C, DRB1 and DQB1, roughly 550 for DQA1, 600 to 610 for DPA1, and some 440 for DPB1. A separate validation cohort of approximately 120 different subjects was used in addition to the 666-subject first cohort. To predict cytomegalovirus infection status, the study brought together high-throughput TCR immunosequencing, statistical association of individual TCRs with disease status, and machine learning. Rather than drawing on any new phenotypic data, the later analysis identified candidate immune exposures from TCR beta sequences and the way those sequences occurred across donors. An early release covering 550 to 700 HLA-typed donors comprised approximately 290 gigabases of sequencing data and tens of millions of unique TCR sequences. A later analysis re-analyzed previously published TCR beta repertoires from roughly 690 donors and added high-resolution HLA genotyping to study TCR occurrence patterns. In an earlier analysis of 587 of the donors, high-throughput TCR beta sequencing was used to judge whether each TCR beta V gene segment behaved as functional or pseudogenic. A later genetic analysis used genome-wide SNP genotypes for about 60% of the roughly 700 donors, treating that subset as a discovery cohort. Among 350 to 400 genotyped donors of the cohort, an average of 235,054 unique TCR beta nucleotide sequences were sequenced per donor, about a sixth of them non-productive. Class I and class II HLA loci were covered by the typing at four-digit resolution. Roughly five DR-DQ haplotypes were treated as single units for association and clustering because of strong linkage in the cohort. Of the approximately 400 genotyped donors, 65% to 90% were placed in the genetic ancestry cluster associated with self-reported Caucasian donors. Donor age, sex, ethnicity and CMV serostatus were compiled together with the repertoire data. Broader findings and caveats from the paper: The classifier was reported to diagnose cytomegalovirus status with high specificity and sensitivity in both the original cohort and the validation cohort. A few of the identified cytomegalovirus-associated TCR beta chains were confirmed in vitro to be specific for cytomegalovirus antigens. A later analysis found that most CMV-associated TCR beta chains appeared HLA-restricted, with HLA associations seemingly driven largely by CMV exposure. This cohort had only TCR beta chains sequenced, and the lack of alpha or paired-chain data limited which features could be detected. Compared with equally common non-associated chains, HLA-associated TCR beta chains in a later analysis were more clonally expanded and had lower generation probabilities. For the cohort, immune exposure information was limited to CMV serostatus. According to the authors, the approach could potentially be generalized to other disease states and immunological phenotypes. Because HLA typing was unavailable for some donors at each locus, only the typed subset was used in association tests. In the study, about 150 TCR beta chains were listed as associated with cytomegalovirus. A further reported finding was that TCR beta sequences accurately predicted the HLA-A and HLA-B alleles for most subjects in the first cohort. According to a later analysis, TCR association rates differed among HLA loci, with DRB1 alleles showing the most associated TCRs and HLA-C alleles showing the fewest. Assigning TCR associations to individual alleles was difficult when HLA alleles, especially DR and DQ, strongly co-occurred. Presence/absence analyses assumed roughly uniform sequencing depth across donors, an assumption that may not hold. The 87-base-pair reads could not distinguish some IMGT-functional V segments, including TRBV6-2 and TRBV6-3, so those segments were excluded. At a false discovery rate of 0.05, a later analysis linked about 16,000 TCR beta sequences to specific HLA alleles. Because counts were too low, around 18 rarely observed V segments, including chromosome 9 orphons, were left out of the earlier analysis of roughly 600 of the donors. In a later genetic analysis, a missense DCLRE1C variant was associated with V-gene and J-gene trimming of TCR beta chains, and the association was replicated in an independent cohort. According to a later analysis, parvovirus B19, influenza, CMV and Epstein-Barr virus appeared linked to several top co-occurrence clusters. Correlated functional status among segregating V segments might reflect linkage disequilibrium, but an unknown experimental factor could not be ruled out. Most TCR sequences were observed very rarely across donors, whereas some public TCRs were present in many individuals. The sequencing pipeline was judged likely to have produced a cluster of highly shared sequence variants as a technical artifact. Broadly in line with IMGT annotations, most TCR beta V segments showed up in productive rearrangements about 87% or about 30% of the time in an earlier analysis of several hundred of the donors. A later genetic analysis reported fewer N-insertions in productive TCRs among donors in an Asian-associated ancestry cluster than the roughly 640-donor mean.

The library was made by the immunoSEQ multiplex PCR assay. For the multiplex PCR, a mixture combining 60 forward primers for TCR Vbeta segments and 13 reverse primers for TCR Jbeta segments was used. A multiplex PCR assay on genomic DNA amplified the CDR3 region of rearranged TCR beta genes. On the Illumina HiSeq System, the amplified TCR beta libraries were sequenced as 87-base-pair reads. As for the authors' bioinformatics: A later analysis counted about 80 million unique TCR beta chains across the 550 to 750 repertoires, and roughly 11 million of these chains were shared by at least two donors. Raw reads were error-corrected and collapsed into unique sequences by a nearest-neighbor algorithm in which closely related sequences were merged to remove PCR and sequencing errors. Alignment of CDR3 sequences to IMGT reference sequences was used to assign V, D and J gene segments. For a sequence to be retained, a match of at least six nucleotides was required to both a V gene segment and a J gene segment. Rearrangements were called productive when the CDR3 lacked stop codons and stayed in frame with V and J; all others were non-productive. CDR3 was defined by IMGT convention, running from the second conserved V-encoded cysteine to the conserved J-encoded phenylalanine. Sequences without an unambiguous match to a single V gene segment were excluded from the earlier analysis of approximately 600 of the donors. An earlier analysis of roughly 590 of the donors called V segments functional above 56.7% productive rearrangements and segregating when the between-donor standard deviation exceeded 5%. A statistical classification framework was built for diagnosing cytomegalovirus status from the catalog of TCR beta chain sequences. In a later analysis, TCR nucleotide sequences were compared against IMGT/GENE-DB human TR gene sequences so that V and J genes could be assigned. Using the TCRdist pipeline, a later analysis assigned CDR3 sequences along with most-parsimonious VDJ recombination scenarios. In a later analysis, each TCR beta chain was defined by its CDR3 amino acid sequence together with its V-gene family, and reads lacking a unique V-gene family were excluded. A later analysis removed 592 highly shared, low-generation-probability nucleotide sequences to deal with suspected cross-contamination and a sequencing artifact. A later analysis calculated a clonal expansion index for each public chain from normalized within-repertoire ranks of inferred template counts. Generation probabilities in a later analysis came from a VDJ recombination model fitted to out-of-frame rearrangements, and those results were checked against IGoR. In a later analysis, TCR-TCR, TCR-HLA and TCR-CMV co-occurrence was scored with hypergeometric tests, and a repertoire-size bias correction was applied to TCR pairs. A later analysis estimated false discovery rates by permuting HLA or CMV assignments 20 times. In a later analysis, co-occurring TCRs were grouped using DBSCAN, with TCRdist sequence similarity added in when clustering inside HLA-allele-positive subsets. For co-occurrence clustering, repertoires with fewer than 30,000 or more than 120,000 public chains were excluded, along with about five repertoires with anomalous nucleotide sharing. Not all clones reach the TCRdb copy of this immuneACCESS table, which keeps in-frame sequences only. Checked studies attribute under half of the gap to unresolved V genes and leave the rest unexplained. V and J calls and clone size are given by that table; D and trimming were obtained from the DNA. This sample lists 160,000 or so clones; approximately 83% were detected once. The biggest ten clones account for approximately 1.4% of the sample.

In the germline V gene, CDR1 corresponds to MNHNS and CDR2 to SASEGT. The CDR3, from cysteine to phenylalanine, totals 16 residues. The read is trimmed to its CDR3 DNA, 48 bases read in frame from base 1. V gives up 2 bases and J gives up 5 bases, and the segment between their germline ends measures 19 bases. The cohort consisted of 650 to 850 healthy bone marrow donors. At the time of sampling, all cohort members were nominally healthy, though unrecorded immune exposures were likely present. The donor tested CMV seronegative, placing the donor among the 350 to 400 seronegative members of the cohort. Each donor provided a peripheral blood sample, and peripheral blood mononuclear cells were used for TCR beta sequencing. Genomic DNA was extracted from the blood cell samples with the Qiagen DNeasy Blood Extraction Kit.

The TCR sequence derives from a woman under 30 in good health and CMV-seronegative. The sample taken for sequencing was PBMCs. The chain employs TRBV6-1 and TRBJ2-7, and perhaps TRBD1 as D gene, on 6 matching bases. This receptor carries the CDR3 CASSESFWNRAHEQYF. The DNA is TGTGCCAGCAGTGAATCGTTTTGGAACAGGGCCCACGAGCAGTACTTC.